This TCR beta chain was sequenced during a study of T-cell reconstitution after alpha-beta-depleted transplantation in children. Regarding the study as a whole: Some patients' high day-60 TCRbeta diversity was attributed to recipient cells surviving conditioning. Several hundred expanded graft clones reportedly were the source of alpha-beta T cells about two months after transplant.

Preparation of the TCRbeta library was carried out with unique molecular identifiers. MiXCR was run by TCRdb on the PCR reads, yielding one entry per CDR3 protein. The data hold hundreds of thousands of distinct CDR3 sequences, with 10% to 15% observed a single time. CDR3 length: 16 amino acids. Germline V CDR1 and CDR2: SGHVS, FNYEAQ. With 2 bases removed from V and 0 bases from J, the gap between germline ends came to 11 bases. In its sample, this clonotype was seen many times. What it binds is unknown. The sequencing here drew on PBMCs, taken before TCRalphabeta/CD19-depleted stem cell transplant. This sequence was found in a girl aged 2 to 9 with congenital amegakaryocytic thrombocytopenia, due to receive a stem cell transplant. The chain has TRBV7-6 and TRBJ2-1; D uncertain. The CDR3 coding sequence is TGTGCCAGCAGCTTAAGTAATCCGGGCTCCTACAATGAGCAGTTCTTC. This translates into CASSLSNPGSYNEQFF.